Presented here are 3 T cell receptor beta chains from one specimen sequenced in a study of blood T cell repertoires in COVID-19. TCRdb keeps only in-frame clones here, not all; method: immunoSEQ multiplex PCR. The sample records more than 250,000 clones, roughly 88% being singletons. Specimen: PBMCs or T cells enriched from blood (not recorded which). These receptors originate from a man aged 25 to 40 who had recovered from COVID-19.

The V and J genes are TRBV3-1 (or the pseudogene TRBV3-2) and TRBJ1-4; TRBD1 is a possible D gene (6 bases). V lost 2 bases and J 7 bases, leaving 14 bases between the germline ends. The CDR3 extends over 15 amino acids. Germline V gene lookup returns CDR1 LGHDT and CDR2 YNNKEL (reference sequence). For the CDR3, the DNA is TGTGCCAGCAGCCAAAGGACAGCAGGCGGTGAAAAACTGTTTTTT. It specifies CASSQRTAGGEKLFF.

This sequence joins TRBV11-2 and TRBJ1-1; 7 positions match TRBD1. There are 12 residues in the CDR3. Germline V gene sequence: CDR1 SGHAT, CDR2 FQNNGV. V trimming: 6 bases; J trimming: 6 bases; junction bases outside the gene matches: 4. The CDR3 coding sequence is TGTGCCAGCAGTCCGGACAGGCCTGAAGCTTTCTTT. Translated: CASSPDRPEAFF.

This clone has a handful of counts. The chain links TRBV6-5 to TRBJ2-7; TRBD1 might be the D (6 bases). V lost 2 bases and J 7 bases, leaving 6 bases between the germline ends. This CDR3 has 11 residues. The germline gives CDR1 MNHEY, CDR2 SVGAGI. CDR3 loop: CASSYTGEQYF. CDR3 sequence (DNA): TGTGCCAGCAGTTACACAGGGGAGCAGTACTTC.